Following are 9 T cell receptor beta chains from one sample sequenced in a study of glioma-infiltrating T cells after dendritic cell vaccination. TCRdb's copy holds only in-frame clones and misses some; the assay was immunoSEQ multiplex PCR. This table has some 10,000 clones, 70% to 85% appearing once. The time point denotes: after dendritic cell vaccination, including at tumor progression/relapse. The material sequenced was blood, taken after dendritic cell vaccination. Receptors were obtained from a human donor with glioblastoma.

V is TRBV5-6 and J is TRBJ2-7; 9 nucleotides agree with TRBD2. From germline, CDR1 is SGHDT and CDR2 YYEEEE. There are 14 residues in the CDR3. The ends lost 2 bases at V and 3 bases at J; junction bases unmatched: 3. The CDR3 nucleotides are TGTGCCAGCAGCTTAGCGGGAGGTGGCTACGAGCAGTACTTC. Its protein product is CASSLAGGGYEQYF.

J is TRBJ2-1 and V is TRBV11-1, with 9 positions matching TRBD2. The germline V gene has CDR1 SGHAT and CDR2 FQDESV (reference sequence). The J segment lost 10 bases and the V segment lost 7 bases, leaving 5 bases of the junction unmatched. The CDR3 sequence is 12 residues long. The CDR3, as DNA: TGTGCCAGCAAATTAGCGGGAGACGAGCAGTTCTTC. It is translated as CASKLAGDEQFF.

The rearrangement joins TRBV5-6 to TRBJ2-3, with D maybe TRBD1 (5 bases). Trimming pared 4 bases from V and 3 bases from J, leaving 12 bases between. Per the germline V gene, CDR1 is SGHDT and CDR2 is YYEEEE. CDR3 size: 14 residues. The CDR3 protein is CASSQIGDTDTQYF. The CDR3 DNA reads as TGTGCCAGCAGCCAAATAGGGGATACAGATACGCAGTATTTT.

The V call is TRBV5-4, the J call TRBJ2-1; D is perhaps TRBD2 (6 bases). There are 16 residues in the CDR3. Germline CDR1 SGHNT, CDR2 YYREEE (reference sequence). With 0 bases removed from V and 4 bases from J, the gap between germline ends came to 14 bases. The CDR3 here is CASSLGPGRSYNEQFF. The CDR3 DNA sequence: TGTGCCAGCAGCTTGGGGCCGGGGAGGTCTTACAATGAGCAGTTCTTC.

V is TRBV5-6 and J is TRBJ2-3; 12 bases are shared with TRBD2. The CDR3 extends over 17 amino acids. Germline lookup yields CDR1 SGHDT and CDR2 YYEEEE. V lost 4 bases to trimming and J lost 3 bases; unmatched junction nucleotides: 9. The CDR3 region has the DNA TGTGCCAGCAGCCCTCGGACTAGCGGGAAGGGTACAGATACGCAGTATTTT. This encodes CASSPRTSGKGTDTQYF.

V is TRBV5-1 and J is TRBJ2-3; D possibly corresponds to TRBD1 (5 bases). Germline V gene sequence: CDR1 SGHRS, CDR2 YFSETQ. This CDR3 has 15 amino acids. The V end lost 0 bases, the J end lost 4 bases, and 12 bases lay between the germline ends. In DNA form, the CDR3 reads TGCGCCAGCAGCTTGGTTTGGGGCGACCCAGATACGCAGTATTTT. This codes for CASSLVWGDPDTQYF. Full variable domain (rest looked up from reference TRBV5-1 and TRBJ2-3): KAGVTQTPRYLIKTRGQQVTLSCSPISGHRSVSWYQQTPGQGLQFLFEYFSETQRNKGNFPGRFSGRQFSNSRSEMNVSTLELGDSALYLCASSLVWGDPDTQYFGPGTRLTVL.

The chain is built from TRBV19 and TRBJ2-5, with TRBD1 matching over 10 bases. This CDR3 spans 15 amino acids. CDR1 and CDR2 (germline): LNHDA, SQIVND (reference sequence). CDR3 sequence: CDLDRGRGGRETQYF. CDR3 in DNA: TGTGACCTAGACAGGGGGCGCGGGGGCCGGGAGACCCAGTACTTC.

This clone was seen more than once but under ten times. This rearrangement joins TRBV30 to TRBJ2-1; D is possibly TRBD2 (5 bases). Per germline, CDR1 GTSNPN and CDR2 SVGIG (reference sequence). The ends were cut back, 8 bases at V and 5 bases at J, with 10 bases in the middle. This CDR3 is built from 11 residues. The DNA for the CDR3 is TGTGCCGGAGGAGCCCACAATGAGCAGTTCTTC. Its translation is CAGGAHNEQFF.

The CDR3 reads CASSQGGLPKGEQFF. For the CDR3, the DNA is TGTGCCAGCAGCCAAGGGGGACTACCTAAGGGAGAGCAGTTCTTC. The rearrangement uses TRBV4-2 and TRBJ2-1; TRBD2 agrees at 7 bases. The CDR3 has 15 amino acids. V dropped 1 base and J dropped 10; count of bases not matched to a gene: 10. CDR1 and CDR2 from the germline V gene are LGHNA and YNFKEQ.